This T cell receptor (beta chain) emerged from a study of blood T cell repertoires in COVID-19. Germline V CDR1 and CDR2: MRHNA, SNTAGT. Trimming cost V 10 bases and J 3 bases, with 10 bases left between them. The CDR3 is 12 residues long. Profiling relied on immunoSEQ multiplex PCR, and the TCRdb table lists in-frame clones only, not all of them. The sample carries about 220,000 clones, around 86% recorded once. The chain has TRBV6-4 and TRBJ1-3, with D possibly being TRBD1 (6 bases). Specimen: peripheral blood. The clonotype comes from a woman in her 70s with COVID-19, enrolled during active disease. CDR3 nucleotides: TGTGCCAAAACAGGGATTGGAAACACCATATATTTT. Encoded protein: CAKTGIGNTIYF.